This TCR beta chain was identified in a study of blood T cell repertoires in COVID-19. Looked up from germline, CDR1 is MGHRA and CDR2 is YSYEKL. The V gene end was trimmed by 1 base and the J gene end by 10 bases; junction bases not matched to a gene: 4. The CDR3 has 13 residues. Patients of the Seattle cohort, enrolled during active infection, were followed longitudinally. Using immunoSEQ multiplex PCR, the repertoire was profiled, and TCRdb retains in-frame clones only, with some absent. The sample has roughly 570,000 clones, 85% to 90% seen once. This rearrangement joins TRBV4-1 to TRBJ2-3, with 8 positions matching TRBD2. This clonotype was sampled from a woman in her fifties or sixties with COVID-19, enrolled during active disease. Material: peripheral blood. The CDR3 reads CASSQVGRGAQYF. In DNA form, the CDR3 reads TGCGCCAGCAGCCAAGTAGGGCGGGGGGCGCAGTATTTT.